Presented here are 8 T cell receptor beta chains from one specimen sequenced in a study of T cells in Graves' hyperthyroidism and ophthalmopathy. Amplification targeted TCR beta CDR3 regions from RNA transcripts. HTBI primers were employed in a first-round RT-PCR of the TCR CDR3. Each CDR3 protein gets one entry after TCRdb re-called the multiplex PCR reads with MiXCR. The data hold 360,000 or so distinct CDR3 sequences, with approximately 18% observed a single time. Sequencing was done on a sample of blood. These receptors were obtained from a middle-aged woman with Graves' ophthalmopathy.

This clonotype was seen many times. The chain employs TRBV6-2 or TRBV6-3 and TRBJ2-5; tentative D call: TRBD2 (5 bases). Per germline, CDR1 MNHEY and CDR2 SVGEGT. V was shortened by 7 bases and J by 8 bases, with 26 bases between the two germline ends. This CDR3 comprises 16 residues. This chain's CDR3 is CASINGERHAVDTQYF. DNA for the CDR3: TGTGCCAGCATCAACGGGGAAAGACATGCCGTGGATACCCAGTACTTC.

The sample holds many counts of this clonotype. The chain is built from TRBV4-1 and TRBJ1-1; D uncertain. CDR3 length: 15 residues. CDR1 and CDR2 from the germline V gene are MGHRA and YSYEKL. V lost 0 bases to trimming and J lost 1 base, with 9 bases between them. The CDR3 is CASSQEALKNTEAFF. DNA for the CDR3: TGCGCCAGCAGCCAAGAGGCACTCAAGAACACTGAAGCTTTCTTT.

This clonotype was observed a handful of times. This chain joins TRBV4-2 and TRBJ2-2; 14 bases align to TRBD2. The CDR3 totals 17 residues. With 3 bases clipped from V and 5 bases from J, the junction kept 5 bases outside the gene matches. The germline V gene has CDR1 LGHNA and CDR2 YNFKEQ. The CDR3 is CASSHATSGGVTGELFF. The CDR3 DNA reads as TGTGCCAGCAGCCATGCGACTAGCGGGGGGGTTACCGGGGAGCTGTTTTTT.

This clonotype was counted at least ten times. The chain carries TRBV30 and TRBJ2-7, with D perhaps matching TRBD1 or TRBD2 (5 bases each). This CDR3 is built from 13 residues. Germline-derived CDR1 and CDR2 are GTSNPN and SVGIG (reference sequence). Trimming cost V 2 bases and J 6 bases, with 14 bases left between them. The chain's CDR3 is CAWSNGGVGEQYF. The DNA for the CDR3 is TGTGCCTGGAGTAATGGGGGAGTAGGCGAGCAGTACTTC.

The chain joins TRBV11-2 to TRBJ2-3; TRBD2 aligns across 7 bases. Losses at the gene ends were 6 bases for V and 6 bases for J; bases not matched to a gene: 9. Looked up from germline, CDR1 is SGHAT and CDR2 is FQNNGV. The CDR3 runs 14 residues. CDR3: CASRSASGGDTQYF. The DNA for the CDR3 is TGTGCCAGCAGATCTGCGTCCGGGGGGGATACGCAGTATTTT.

This clonotype was seen ten or more times. This rearrangement joins TRBV12-3 or TRBV12-4 to TRBJ1-5; D may be TRBD1 (5 bases). Trimming shortened V by 5 bases and J by 0 bases, and 20 bases separated the two germline ends. This CDR3 is 18 amino acids long. CDR3 residues: CASSPTPDRVNSNQPQHF. The DNA of the CDR3 is TGTGCCAGCAGTCCCACCCCCGACAGAGTCAATAGCAATCAGCCCCAGCATTTT.

In its sample, this clonotype was seen a few times. It may be a read error: a sequence one base away is much more abundant. This chain uses TRBV11-1 with TRBJ2-6; either TRBD1 or TRBD2 may fit D (5 bases each). Germline lookup yields CDR1 SGHAT and CDR2 FQDESV (reference sequence). The CDR3 covers 16 residues. The CDR3 spells CAISLYWGRGANVLTF. CDR3 DNA: TGTGCCATCAGCTTATATTGGGGGAGAGGGGCCAACGTCCTGACTTTC.

This clonotype is a singleton in its sample. An end of the junction does not agree with germline; a read error may underlie this. The J gene is TRBJ2-7, the V gene TRBV20-1; tentatively, D is TRBD2 (6 bases). This CDR3 contains 11 residues. Germline values: CDR1 DFQATT, CDR2 SNEGSKA (reference sequence). CDR3 coding DNA: TGCAGTGGCGGGACTCCCTACGAGCAGTCCTTC. Protein product: CSGGTPYEQSF.